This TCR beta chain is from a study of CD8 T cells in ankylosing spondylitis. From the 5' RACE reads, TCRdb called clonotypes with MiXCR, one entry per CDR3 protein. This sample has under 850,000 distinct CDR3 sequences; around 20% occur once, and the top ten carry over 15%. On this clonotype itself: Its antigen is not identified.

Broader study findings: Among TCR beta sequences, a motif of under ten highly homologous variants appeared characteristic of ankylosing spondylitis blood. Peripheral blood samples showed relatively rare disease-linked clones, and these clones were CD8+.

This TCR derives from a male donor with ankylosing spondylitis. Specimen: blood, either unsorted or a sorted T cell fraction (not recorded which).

In DNA, the CDR3 is TGTGCCTGGGCCCTCACGGGGGGGGAGACCCAGTACTTC. Its protein is CAWALTGGETQYF. This chain joins TRBV30 and TRBJ2-5, with 8 nucleotides matching TRBD2. The CDR3 has 13 amino acids. CDR1 is GTSNPN, CDR2 SVGIG, per germline (reference sequence). V lost 5 bases, J lost 5 bases, and 7 bases stayed unmatched.